This TCR beta chain derives from a study of cytomegalovirus exposure and HLA in healthy donors. The CDR3 contains 15 residues. With 7 bases clipped from V and 4 bases from J, the junction kept 8 bases outside the gene matches. In germline, CDR1 is SEHNR, CDR2 FQNEAQ (reference sequence). Study-wide results and caveats: Altogether, 150 to 200 TCR beta chains were recorded as cytomegalovirus-associated. In a later analysis, DRB1 alleles had the most associated TCRs; HLA-C alleles the fewest. Some V segments, TRBV6-2 and TRBV6-3 among them, were indistinguishable and were therefore excluded. In a later analysis, TCR beta V- and J-gene trimming was associated with a missense DCLRE1C variant.

In this sample, this clone turned up a few times. Antigen: not known. The PCR contained 60 Vbeta and 13 Jbeta primers. Sequencing used immunoSEQ multiplex PCR; TCRdb keeps in-frame clones, though not all of them. Among 130,000 or so clones listed, 70% to 80% were seen once. The clonotype originates from a female donor in good health and CMV-seronegative. V gene TRBV7-9 combines with J gene TRBJ2-1; TRBD1 aligns across 9 bases. Sequenced input: PBMCs. This CDR3 is CASNKWDREYNEQFF. The CDR3 DNA is TGTGCCAGCAACAAGTGGGACAGGGAATACAATGAGCAGTTCTTC.